This T cell receptor beta chain was identified in a study of blood T cell repertoires in COVID-19. Data came from immunoSEQ multiplex PCR; TCRdb stores just in-frame clones and leaves some out. The sample consists of 200,000 to 300,000 clones, around 84% of them appearing once. J was trimmed by 6 bases and V by 4 bases; bases with no gene match: 15. The germline V gene has CDR1 ENHRY and CDR2 SYGVKD. CDR3 size: 17 residues. The rearrangement joins TRBV10-3 to TRBJ1-5; 7 nucleotides match TRBD1. The TCR was taken from a man in his sixties with acute or convalescent COVID-19. Sequencing was carried out using peripheral blood. The CDR3 here is CAISAGSNAGGAQPQHF. CDR3 DNA: TGTGCCATCAGTGCAGGGTCAAATGCAGGGGGAGCTCAGCCCCAGCATTTT.